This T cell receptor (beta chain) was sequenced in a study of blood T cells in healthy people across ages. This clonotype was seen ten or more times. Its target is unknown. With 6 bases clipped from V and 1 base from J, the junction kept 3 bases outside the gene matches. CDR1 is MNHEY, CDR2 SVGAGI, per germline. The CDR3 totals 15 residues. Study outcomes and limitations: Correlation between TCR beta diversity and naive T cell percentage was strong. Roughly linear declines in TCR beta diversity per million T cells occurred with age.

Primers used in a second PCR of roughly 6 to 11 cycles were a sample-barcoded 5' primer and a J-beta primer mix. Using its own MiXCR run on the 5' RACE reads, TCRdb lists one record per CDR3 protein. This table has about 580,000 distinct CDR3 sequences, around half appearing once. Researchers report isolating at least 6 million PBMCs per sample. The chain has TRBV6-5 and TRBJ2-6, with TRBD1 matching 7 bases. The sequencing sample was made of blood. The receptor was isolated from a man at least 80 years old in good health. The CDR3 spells CASSKTGSGANVLTF. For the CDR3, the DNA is TGTGCCAGCAGCAAGACAGGGTCTGGGGCCAACGTCCTGACTTTC.